What follows describes a single T cell receptor beta chain. This record belongs to a study of T cell changes during pregnancy in multiple sclerosis. The assay was immunoSEQ multiplex PCR, and TCRdb's table has in-frame clones only and misses some. The data show tens of thousands of clones, approximately 91% seen once. V lost 1 base, J lost 0 bases, and 13 bases lay in between. The CDR3 contains 18 residues. Germline values: CDR1 LGHNA, CDR2 YSLEER. The rearrangement uses TRBV4-3 and TRBJ1-6; TRBD1 is a possible D gene (6 bases). Sequences were derived from peripheral blood, sampled before pregnancy. This receptor was taken from a female donor with multiple sclerosis, enrolled in a pregnancy study. CDR3 region: CASSQGYRDSSYNSPLHF. The CDR3 DNA sequence: TGCGCCAGCAGCCAAGGCTACAGGGATAGCTCCTATAATTCACCCCTCCACTTT.